A single sample is the source of the 26 T cell receptor beta chains below, sequenced in a study of cytomegalovirus exposure and HLA in healthy donors. The PCR had 60 Vbeta and 13 Jbeta primers. Sequenced by immunoSEQ multiplex PCR; TCRdb stores in-frame clones only, minus some. The data hold 150,000 to 200,000 clones, with around four fifths observed a single time. The specimen was PBMCs. These receptors were obtained from a girl aged 2-15 years in good health and CMV-seropositive.

The chain carries TRBV14 and TRBJ2-7; a possible D gene is TRBD2 (6 bases). Germline values: CDR1 SGHDN, CDR2 FVKESK. The V end lost 2 bases, the J end lost 4 bases, and 12 bases lay between the germline ends. This CDR3 contains 14 residues. CDR3 loop: CASSQMGSGYEQYF. As DNA, the CDR3 is TGTGCCAGCAGCCAAATGGGGAGCGGGTACGAGCAGTACTTC.

V and J are TRBV4-1 and TRBJ2-3; no clear D. The CDR3 length is 15 residues. V was pared by 1 base and J by 4 bases, with 12 bases between. Germline V gene data show CDR1 as MGHRA and CDR2 as YSYEKL. CDR3 bases: TGCGCCAGCAGCCAAGTGGAGATCTCCCCAGATACGCAGTATTTT. Its translation: CASSQVEISPDTQYF.

The chain links TRBV27 to TRBJ2-1, with D perhaps matching TRBD2 (5 bases). The V and J ends lost 3 bases and 3 bases respectively, with 15 bases between them. The CDR3 covers 16 residues. The germline V gene encodes CDR1 MNHEY and CDR2 SMNVEV (reference sequence). CDR3 sequence: CASSFSRGTYYNEQFF. The CDR3 DNA follows: TGTGCCAGCAGTTTCTCTCGGGGTACCTACTACAATGAGCAGTTCTTC.

This clone has a handful of counts. V is TRBV19 and J is TRBJ2-7, with TRBD1 matching over 11 bases. V lost 4 bases, J lost 5 bases, and 19 bases stayed unmatched. CDR3 length equals 19 residues. Germline-derived CDR1 and CDR2 are LNHDA and SQIVND (reference sequence). The CDR3 protein is CASSRSPSGQGAPSDEQYF. In nucleotides, the CDR3 is TGTGCCAGTAGTAGATCCCCATCCGGACAGGGGGCACCGAGCGACGAGCAGTACTTC.

Worth noting for this clone: Other DNA sequences in the same sample also yield this CDR3. The chain combines TRBV29-1 with TRBJ2-2; TRBD2 matches 7 bases. Germline values: CDR1 SQVTM, CDR2 ANQGSEA. With 5 bases clipped from V and 5 bases from J, the junction kept 2 bases outside the gene matches. This CDR3 region has 12 residues. Here the CDR3 reads CSVRGGTGELFF. In DNA form, the CDR3 reads TGCAGCGTTCGCGGGGGTACCGGGGAGCTGTTTTTT.

The chain recombines TRBV2 with TRBJ1-1, with D unclear. Germline lookup yields CDR1 SNHLY and CDR2 FYNNEI. Trimming pared 2 bases from V and 1 base from J, leaving 5 bases between. The CDR3 runs 13 residues. For the CDR3, the DNA is TGTGCCAGCAGTGAAAGCCAGAACACTGAAGCTTTCTTT. It encodes CASSESQNTEAFF.

The V call is TRBV28, the J call TRBJ1-1; D gene ambiguous. The CDR3 length is 14 residues. CDR1 is MDHEN and CDR2 is SYDVKM in the germline V gene. Trimming removed 2 bases at V and 1 base at J, with 8 bases between. CDR3 sequence reads: CASSLRTPNTEAFF. For the CDR3, the DNA is TGTGCCAGCAGTTTACGAACACCGAACACTGAAGCTTTCTTT.

The V gene is TRBV6-4, the J gene TRBJ2-2; TRBD1 aligns across 7 bases. Trimming took 4 bases from V and 1 from J; bases not matched to a gene: 0. Looked up from germline, CDR1 is MRHNA and CDR2 is SNTAGT. The CDR3 is 14 amino acids. The CDR3 DNA is TGTGCCAGCAGTGGGACAGGGAACACCGGGGAGCTGTTTTTT. It encodes CASSGTGNTGELFF.

The chain employs TRBV6-5 and TRBJ1-4; 7 positions match TRBD1. The V segment lost 9 bases and the J segment 0 bases; nucleotides outside the gene matches: 4. Germline V lookup: CDR1 MNHEY, CDR2 SVGAGI. CDR3 length: 14 residues. This CDR3 is CASGTVPTNEKLFF. The CDR3 region has the DNA TGTGCCAGTGGGACAGTCCCAACTAATGAAAAACTGTTTTTT.

The chain combines TRBV16 with TRBJ1-3; no firm D call. Germline CDR1 reads KGHSY; CDR2 reads FQNENV. This CDR3 comprises 14 residues. The ends were cut back, 0 bases at V and 3 bases at J, with 6 bases in the middle. This chain's CDR3 is CASSQSINGNTIYF. For the CDR3, the DNA is TGTGCCAGCAGCCAATCTATAAATGGAAACACCATATATTTT.

The rearrangement links TRBV30 to TRBJ2-4, with 8 bases fitting TRBD2. The CDR3 has 14 residues. The germline CDR1 and CDR2 sequences are GTSNPN and SVGIG (reference sequence). V was clipped by 3 bases and J by 0 bases; unmatched bases: 1. The DNA of the CDR3 is TGTGCCTGGAGGCTAGCGGGAGCCAAAAACATTCAGTACTTC. This encodes CAWRLAGAKNIQYF.

This sequence joins TRBV30 and TRBJ1-1; 7 bases map to TRBD1. The CDR3 has 13 residues. The junction had 5 bases not matched to a gene; V was cut back by 4 bases and J by 3 bases. Germline V lookup: CDR1 GTSNPN, CDR2 SVGIG (reference sequence). CDR3 in amino acids: CAWTEGAYTEAFF. Here the CDR3 DNA reads TGTGCCTGGACGGAGGGGGCGTACACTGAAGCTTTCTTT.

The chain has TRBV19 and TRBJ2-1; TRBD2 matches 7 bases. CDR1 and CDR2 from the germline V gene are LNHDA and SQIVND (reference sequence). V lost 6 bases and J lost 7; bases outside the gene matches: 6. The CDR3 runs to 13 residues. CDR3 DNA: TGTGCCAGTAGGTGGGAGGGCAATAATGAGCAGTTCTTC. This codes for CASRWEGNNEQFF.

The gene calls are TRBV4-1 and TRBJ1-2; D ambiguous. CDR3 size: 15 residues. V was pared by 0 bases and J by 3 bases, with 11 bases between. Germline CDR1 is MGHRA and CDR2 is YSYEKL. This CDR3 is CASSQDARRDYGYTF. The CDR3 nucleotides read TGCGCCAGCAGCCAAGACGCCCGGAGGGACTATGGCTACACCTTC.

The chain links TRBV30 to TRBJ2-7; TRBD2 matches at 7 bases. V shed 0 bases and J 6 bases; nucleotides not matched to a gene: 11. Germline V lookup: CDR1 GTSNPN, CDR2 SVGIG (reference sequence). This CDR3 region has 15 residues. DNA of the CDR3: TGTGCCTGGAGTGTACTAGGCGGGAGTGCTAGCGAGCAGTACTTC. This sequence encodes CAWSVLGGSASEQYF.

This clone was picked up one time. The J gene is TRBJ2-1, the V gene TRBV27; 7 bases align to TRBD1. Germline V lookup: CDR1 MNHEY, CDR2 SMNVEV (reference sequence). The V and J ends lost 1 base and 3 bases, in that order; junction bases with no gene match: 6. The CDR3 extends over 16 amino acids. The CDR3 region has the DNA TGTGCCAGCAGTTTATGGGGAGACAGGGACTACAATGAGCAGTTCTTC. Translated: CASSLWGDRDYNEQFF.

This clone turned up a few times. The chain joins TRBV10-3 to TRBJ2-1; TRBD2 aligns across 10 bases. J gave up 2 bases and V 6 bases, and 13 bases lay outside the gene matches. The germline CDR1 and CDR2 sequences are ENHRY and SYGVKD. This CDR3 has 18 residues. The CDR3 region is CAIRGTSGNIGAYNEQFF. In DNA, the CDR3 is TGTGCCATCAGGGGAACTAGCGGGAACATTGGCGCCTACAATGAGCAGTTCTTC.

The V gene is TRBV6-6, the J gene TRBJ2-1; 8 bases agree with TRBD2. The J segment lost 5 bases and the V segment lost 0 bases, leaving 6 bases of the junction unmatched. Germline V gene sequence: CDR1 MNHNY, CDR2 SVGAGI (reference sequence). CDR3 size: 16 residues. The CDR3 DNA reads TGTGCCAGCAGTTACTCGAAGGCGGGAGGTAACAATGAGCAGTTCTTC. Protein sequence: CASSYSKAGGNNEQFF.

This clone was recorded a few times. The chain has TRBV6-1 and TRBJ2-3, with TRBD2 matching over 8 bases. Germline loops: CDR1 MNHNS, CDR2 SASEGT. V lost 3 bases and J lost 5; bases outside the gene matches: 10. The CDR3 length is 16 residues. The CDR3 DNA reads TGTGCCAGCAGTGAGTTCAGCGGGAGAATCGAAGATACGCAGTATTTT. Translated, it gives CASSEFSGRIEDTQYF.

This clone has a handful of counts. V is TRBV5-1 and J is TRBJ2-5; tentatively, D is TRBD2 (6 bases). This CDR3 is built from 16 residues. Germline CDR1 is SGHRS and CDR2 is YFSETQ. V shed 1 base and J shed 0 bases, with 13 bases lying between them. The CDR3 DNA sequence: TGCGCCAGCAGCTTGATTCCGGGAGCAAACCAAGAGACCCAGTACTTC. Protein sequence: CASSLIPGANQETQYF.

The CDR3 reads CASKGAGGVYEQYF. The CDR3 DNA follows: TGTGCCTCAAAGGGGGCAGGGGGCGTTTACGAGCAGTACTTC. The chain has TRBV28 and TRBJ2-7; 8 bases agree with TRBD1. Germline CDR1 reads MDHEN; CDR2 reads SYDVKM. This CDR3 is 14 amino acids long. The trim removed 11 bases at V and 4 bases at J, leaving 13 bases unmatched.

Only a few counts were recorded for this clone. V usage is TRBV10-1 and J usage is TRBJ2-1; 9 bases align to TRBD1. The CDR3 is made up of 15 amino acids. The germline V gene encodes CDR1 WNHNN and CDR2 SYGVQD (reference sequence). J gave up 9 bases and V 8 bases, and 14 bases lay outside the gene matches. CDR3 protein: CASEGPGQGSSEQFF. The CDR3 DNA follows: TGCGCCAGCGAGGGACCGGGACAGGGTTCGAGTGAGCAGTTCTTC.

The chain uses TRBV7-8 and TRBJ1-1; D not resolved. V lost 3 bases to trimming and J lost 0 bases, with 8 bases between them. Germline V gene data show CDR1 as SGHVS and CDR2 as FQNEAQ. This CDR3 has 14 residues. CDR3 sequence (DNA): TGTGCCAGCAGCTTTAGTAATTTGAACACTGAAGCTTTCTTT. It encodes CASSFSNLNTEAFF. The full variable domain, with the rest looked up from reference TRBV7-8 and TRBJ1-1, is GAGVSQSPRYKVAKRGQDVALRCDPISGHVSLFWYQQALGQGPEFLTYFQNEAQLDKSGLPSDRFFAERPEGSVSTLKIQRTQQEDSAVYLCASSFSNLNTEAFFGQGTRLTVV.

The chain is built from TRBV30 and TRBJ2-3; no reliable D call. The CDR3 consists of 14 residues. The germline V and J ends were trimmed by 0 bases and 6 bases, with 13 bases remaining between them. Germline lookup yields CDR1 GTSNPN and CDR2 SVGIG (reference sequence). The CDR3 here is CAWSVRRDLDTQYF. The CDR3 nucleotides are TGTGCCTGGAGTGTCCGGAGAGATCTCGATACGCAGTATTTT.

The chain uses TRBV19 and TRBJ2-1, with 13 bases fitting TRBD2. The CDR3 totals 16 residues. J gave up 9 bases and V 5 bases, and 10 bases lay outside the gene matches. Germline CDR1 reads LNHDA; CDR2 reads SQIVND (reference sequence). In DNA form, the CDR3 reads TGTGCCAGTAGTCGTCTGGGACTAGCGGGACGCAGTGAGCAGTTCTTC. This gives the protein CASSRLGLAGRSEQFF.

This clone has only one observation. The chain recombines TRBV19 with TRBJ2-7; the match to TRBD2 covers 8 bases. The germline gives CDR1 LNHDA, CDR2 SQIVND (reference sequence). The CDR3 has 16 residues. Trimming cost V 5 bases and J 2 bases; bases outside gene matches: 11. DNA for the CDR3: TGTGCCAGTAGTGGCCGGGCCCTTAGCGGGGCCTACGAGCAGTACTTC. This codes for CASSGRALSGAYEQYF. The full variable domain, completed using reference TRBV19 and TRBJ2-7, is DGGITQSPKYLFRKEGQNVTLSCEQNLNHDAMYWYRQDPGQGLRLIYYSQIVNDFQKGDIAEGYSVSREKKESFPLTVTSAQKNPTAFYLCASSGRALSGAYEQYFGPGTRLTVT.